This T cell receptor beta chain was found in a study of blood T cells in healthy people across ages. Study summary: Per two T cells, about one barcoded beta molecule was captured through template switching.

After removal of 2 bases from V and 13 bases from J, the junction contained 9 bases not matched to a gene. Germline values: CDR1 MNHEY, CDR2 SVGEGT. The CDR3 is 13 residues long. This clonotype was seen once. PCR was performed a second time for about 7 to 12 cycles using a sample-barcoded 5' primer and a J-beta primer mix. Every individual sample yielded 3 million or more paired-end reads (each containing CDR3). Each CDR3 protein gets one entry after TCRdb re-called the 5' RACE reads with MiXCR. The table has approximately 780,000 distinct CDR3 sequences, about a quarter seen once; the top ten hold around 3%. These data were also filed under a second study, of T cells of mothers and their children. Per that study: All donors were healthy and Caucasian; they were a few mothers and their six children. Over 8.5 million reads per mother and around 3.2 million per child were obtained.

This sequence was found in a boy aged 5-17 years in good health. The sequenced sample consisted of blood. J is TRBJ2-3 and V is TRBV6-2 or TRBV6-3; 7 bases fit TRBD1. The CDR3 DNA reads TGTGCCAGCAGTTACCTCTTACAGGGGACGGAGTATTTT. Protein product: CASSYLLQGTEYF.